The clone carrying this T cell receptor beta chain was counted once. Antigen unknown. The data are from a study of cytomegalovirus exposure and HLA in healthy donors. Findings and caveats of the study: Cytomegalovirus association was assigned to 150 to 200 TCR beta chains.

CDR1 SGHVT and CDR2 SQSDAQ come from the germline V gene. The CDR3 loop spans 15 amino acids. V lost 4 bases, J lost 4 bases, and 6 bases stayed unmatched. 60 Vbeta and 13 Jbeta primers were used in PCR. Clones were read by immunoSEQ multiplex PCR, and TCRdb kept only the in-frame ones, dropping some. The sample consists of more than 110,000 clones, 73% of them appearing once. Source material: PBMCs. The rearrangement links TRBV7-4 to TRBJ2-3, with 9 positions matching TRBD1. This clonotype was sampled from a human donor in good health. DNA for the CDR3: TGTGCCAGCAGCTCTACAGGGGGCGCGGCAGATACGCAGTATTTT. Its protein product is CASSSTGGAADTQYF.